What follows are 21 T cell receptor beta chains derived from one specimen sequenced in a study of cytomegalovirus exposure and HLA in healthy donors. The primer mix had 60 Vbeta and 13 Jbeta primers. TCRdb keeps only in-frame clones here, not all; method: immunoSEQ multiplex PCR. The sample lists some 140,000 clones, 70% to 80% occurring once. Material for sequencing was PBMCs. The source of these receptors is a man aged 30 to 45 in good health and CMV-seronegative.

This clone occurred a few times. This rearrangement joins TRBV6-6 to TRBJ1-2; D gene ambiguous. The germline V gene encodes CDR1 MNHNY and CDR2 SVGAGI (reference sequence). Trimming removed 5 bases from V and 0 bases from J, with 7 bases in between. This CDR3 is 13 amino acids long. The DNA for the CDR3 is TGTGCCAGCAGTAAACAACCTAACTATGGCTACACCTTC. Translating it yields CASSKQPNYGYTF.

The V and J genes are TRBV28 and TRBJ2-1; D not resolved. The germline gives CDR1 MDHEN, CDR2 SYDVKM. The V end was cut by 2 bases, the J end by 9 bases, with 14 bases between. This CDR3 is 14 amino acids long. The CDR3: CASSLQQPPPEQFF. In DNA, the CDR3 is TGTGCCAGCAGTTTACAACAACCTCCACCTGAGCAGTTCTTC.

V and J are TRBV2 and TRBJ1-5; D is ambiguous. Germline CDR1 SNHLY, CDR2 FYNNEI. CDR3 size: 13 residues. Trimming took 3 bases from V and 5 from J, leaving 8 bases between them. The CDR3 DNA reads as TGTGCCAGCAGTGAGGAGCTATATCAGCCCCAGCATTTT. This translates into CASSEELYQPQHF.

V gene TRBV15 combines with J gene TRBJ1-1; possibly TRBD1 for D (5 bases). The germline V and J ends were trimmed by 8 bases and 0 bases, with 16 bases remaining between them. Germline V gene sequence: CDR1 LNHNV, CDR2 YYDKDF (reference sequence). The CDR3 has 15 residues. CDR3 in amino acids: CATGGKGRMNTEAFF. CDR3 DNA sequence: TGTGCCACCGGGGGGAAGGGCAGGATGAACACTGAAGCTTTCTTT.

The CDR3 is CAIRSPSGTDTQYF. CDR3 in DNA: TGTGCCATCAGGTCCCCCTCGGGGACAGATACGCAGTATTTT. This rearrangement joins TRBV10-3 to TRBJ2-3; the D gene is possibly TRBD2 (5 bases). CDR1 is ENHRY and CDR2 is SYGVKD in the germline V gene. The V and J ends lost 6 bases and 3 bases respectively, with 13 bases between them. The CDR3 is 14 residues long.

This chain uses TRBV2 with TRBJ2-2; TRBD2 agrees at 11 bases. Germline CDR1 reads SNHLY; CDR2 reads FYNNEI. V dropped 7 bases and J dropped 8; count of bases not matched to a gene: 9. The CDR3 totals 15 residues. This CDR3 reads CASTWLAGGAGELFF. Written as DNA, the CDR3 is TGTGCCAGCACATGGCTAGCGGGAGGAGCAGGGGAGCTGTTTTTT.

The chain carries TRBV7-9 and TRBJ1-1; 7 positions match TRBD1. The V gene end was trimmed by 4 bases and the J gene end by 4 bases; junction bases not matched to a gene: 3. Germline values: CDR1 SEHNR, CDR2 FQNEAQ (reference sequence). CDR3 length equals 13 residues. The CDR3 here is CASSSAGGTEAFF. The CDR3 DNA is TGTGCCAGCAGCTCCGCAGGGGGCACTGAAGCTTTCTTT.

This clone was picked up a small number of times. The chain couples TRBV2 to TRBJ2-2; unclear D gene. V lost 5 bases, J lost 0 bases, and 7 bases lay in between. CDR1 and CDR2 from the germline V gene are SNHLY and FYNNEI. This CDR3 comprises 14 residues. This CDR3 is CASSWLANTGELFF. The CDR3, as DNA: TGTGCCAGCAGTTGGCTAGCGAACACCGGGGAGCTGTTTTTT.

On this clone itself: An end of the junction does not agree with germline; a read error may underlie this. This sequence joins TRBV29-1 and TRBJ2-1, with 7 bases identical to TRBD1. This CDR3 is built from 13 residues. The germline V gene encodes CDR1 SQVTM and CDR2 ANQGSEA. The CDR3 protein is CSVEGTDYNEQFF. CDR3 sequence (DNA): TGCAGCGTGGAAGGGACAGACTACAATGAGCAGTTCTTC.

V usage is TRBV28 and J usage is TRBJ1-4; D is ambiguous. Trimming left V 2 bases short and J 8 bases short, with 12 bases between. Per germline, CDR1 MDHEN and CDR2 SYDVKM. The CDR3 is 14 residues long. The CDR3 sequence: CASSLGGRREKLFF. The CDR3 DNA follows: TGTGCCAGCAGTTTAGGAGGTAGAAGGGAAAAACTGTTTTTT.

The chain combines TRBV11-3 with TRBJ2-1, with 8 bases fitting TRBD2. The V segment lost 5 bases and the J segment 6 bases; nucleotides outside the gene matches: 6. Looked up from germline, CDR1 is SGHNT and CDR2 is YENEEA. This CDR3 region has 14 residues. The CDR3 is CASSPRTSPNEQFF. The CDR3 DNA reads as TGTGCCAGCAGCCCCCGGACTAGCCCCAATGAGCAGTTCTTC.

This rearrangement joins TRBV19 to TRBJ2-4, with TRBD1 matching 8 bases. The V gene end was trimmed by 9 bases and the J gene end by 7 bases; junction bases not matched to a gene: 8. Per the germline V gene, CDR1 is LNHDA and CDR2 is SQIVND (reference sequence). CDR3 length: 13 amino acids. The CDR3 region has the DNA TGTGCCAGCACTCCAGGGGGCAGGAACATTCAGTACTTC. This codes for CASTPGGRNIQYF.

This clone was detected a few times. CDR3 nucleotide sequence: TGTGCCTGGAGTGTAAAGGTCCCGCGGGAGGGCTACACCTTC. Translation gives CAWSVKVPREGYTF. The J gene is TRBJ1-2, the V gene TRBV30, with D unresolved. Between the trimmed V and J ends, which lost 0 bases and 8 bases, there was a span of 16 bases. Germline assignment: CDR1 GTSNPN and CDR2 SVGIG (reference sequence). The CDR3 length is 14 residues.

The chain employs TRBV10-3 and TRBJ1-2, with D maybe TRBD1 (6 bases). This CDR3 is 12 amino acids long. The V end lost 2 bases, the J end lost 7 bases, and 8 bases lay between the germline ends. Germline assignment: CDR1 ENHRY and CDR2 SYGVKD. The CDR3 loop reads CAISETQGGYTF. Written as DNA, the CDR3 is TGTGCCATCAGTGAGACACAGGGTGGCTACACCTTC.

This chain connects TRBV6-5 to TRBJ2-5; D ambiguous. The ends were cut back, 6 bases at V and 5 bases at J, with 10 bases in the middle. Germline lookup yields CDR1 MNHEY and CDR2 SVGAGI. CDR3 length: 12 residues. The CDR3 sequence: CASRAGGETQYF. The CDR3 DNA sequence: TGTGCCAGCAGGGCAGGTGGGGAGACCCAGTACTTC.

Written as DNA, the CDR3 is TGTGCCAGCGGGACTAGCGGGAGGGGTGAGCAGTTCTTC. Translating it yields CASGTSGRGEQFF. The chain carries TRBV28 and TRBJ2-1; 16 bases are shared with TRBD2. The CDR3 extends over 13 amino acids. Germline assignment: CDR1 MDHEN and CDR2 SYDVKM. J was trimmed by 9 bases and V by 8 bases; bases with no gene match: 1.

This clone was found a few times. The chain links TRBV19 to TRBJ2-7; weak D call: TRBD1 (6 bases). Germline CDR1 reads LNHDA; CDR2 reads SQIVND (reference sequence). This CDR3 is built from 13 residues. The V gene lost 3 bases and the J gene lost 2 bases, with 8 bases spanning the gap. The CDR3 reads CASSMDSAYEQYF. CDR3 sequence (DNA): TGTGCCAGTAGTATGGACAGCGCCTACGAGCAGTACTTC.

The chain is built from TRBV28 and TRBJ2-5; a possible D gene is TRBD2 (6 bases). V was trimmed by 2 bases and J by 0 bases, leaving 16 bases between them. Germline loops: CDR1 MDHEN, CDR2 SYDVKM. This CDR3 contains 17 residues. The DNA of the CDR3 is TGTGCCAGCAGTTTAGTTCTACTGGGGAGGTACCAAGAGACCCAGTACTTC. This encodes CASSLVLLGRYQETQYF.

The chain couples TRBV9 to TRBJ2-2; 8 bases are shared with TRBD1. This CDR3 region has 15 residues. V was clipped by 5 bases and J by 3 bases; unmatched bases: 6. Germline V gene lookup returns CDR1 SGDLS and CDR2 YYNGEE. The CDR3 spells CASSSTGADTGELFF. DNA of the CDR3: TGTGCCAGCAGTTCGACAGGGGCAGACACCGGGGAGCTGTTTTTT.

The chain uses TRBV5-1 and TRBJ2-1, with no clear D. V lost 0 bases to trimming and J lost 12 bases, with 10 bases between them. This CDR3 is built from 12 residues. Germline assignment: CDR1 SGHRS and CDR2 YFSETQ. The chain's CDR3 is CASSLEMSRQFF. In DNA form, the CDR3 reads TGCGCCAGCAGCTTGGAGATGTCCAGGCAGTTCTTC.

The chain couples TRBV4-3 to TRBJ2-2, with a possible D match to TRBD2 (6 bases). CDR1 and CDR2 (germline): LGHNA, YSLEER. The CDR3 contains 13 residues. V was trimmed by 6 bases and J by 5 bases, leaving 10 bases between them. CDR3 in DNA: TGCGCCAGCAGTACGGGGGTTACCGGGGAGCTGTTTTTT. It encodes CASSTGVTGELFF.